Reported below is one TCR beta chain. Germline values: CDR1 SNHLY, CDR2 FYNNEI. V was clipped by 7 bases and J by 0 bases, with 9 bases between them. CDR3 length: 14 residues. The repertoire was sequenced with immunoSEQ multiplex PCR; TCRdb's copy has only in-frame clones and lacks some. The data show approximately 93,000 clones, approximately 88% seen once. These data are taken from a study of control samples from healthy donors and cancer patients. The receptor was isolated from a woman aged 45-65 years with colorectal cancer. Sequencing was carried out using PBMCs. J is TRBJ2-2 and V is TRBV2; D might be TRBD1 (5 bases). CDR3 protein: CASNLQANTGELFF. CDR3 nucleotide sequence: TGTGCCAGCAACCTACAGGCGAACACCGGGGAGCTGTTTTTT.